These 28 T cell receptor beta chains were all obtained from the same sample, sequenced in a study of blood T cell repertoires in COVID-19. Some clones are missing from TCRdb's copy, which holds only in-frame ones; the method was immunoSEQ multiplex PCR. This table holds 140,000 to 150,000 clones, 84% found once. Sequenced: peripheral blood. The origin of the receptors is a human donor in a cohort sampled during active COVID-19.

The rearrangement joins TRBV7-2 to TRBJ1-2; D is ambiguous. There are 13 residues in the CDR3. Germline V gene data show CDR1 as SGHTA and CDR2 as FQGNSA. The V end was cut by 3 bases, the J end by 4 bases, with 9 bases between. The CDR3 DNA follows: TGTGCCAGCAGCTTCCTGATTAGCTATGGCTACACCTTC. Residues: CASSFLISYGYTF.

This rearrangement joins TRBV4-1 to TRBJ1-4, with unresolved D. Looked up from germline, CDR1 is MGHRA and CDR2 is YSYEKL. The ends were cut back, 0 bases at V and 8 bases at J, with 7 bases in the middle. The CDR3 totals 13 residues. The CDR3 DNA is TGCGCCAGCAGCCAAGAGTTCGGGGAAAAACTGTTTTTT. As protein: CASSQEFGEKLFF.

This sequence joins TRBV2 and TRBJ2-2; tentatively, D is TRBD1 (6 bases). CDR1 and CDR2 from the germline V gene are SNHLY and FYNNEI. This CDR3 is built from 15 residues. Trimming stripped 6 bases from V and 5 bases from J, with 16 bases between. Here the CDR3 reads CASRQETGRTGELFF. DNA of the CDR3: TGTGCCAGCAGACAAGAGACAGGTCGTACCGGGGAGCTGTTTTTT.

CDR3 DNA: TGTGCCAGCAGCTTAATGCCGAGTACCGGGGAGCTGTTTTTT. This codes for CASSLMPSTGELFF. V is TRBV7-9 and J is TRBJ2-2; D not certain. Trimming shortened V by 2 bases and J by 5 bases, and 9 bases separated the two germline ends. The CDR3 contains 14 residues. Germline CDR1 is SEHNR and CDR2 is FQNEAQ (reference sequence).

The chain links TRBV7-2 to TRBJ2-2, with TRBD1 as a possible D gene (6 bases). Trimming removed 6 bases from V and 4 bases from J, with 9 bases in between. The CDR3 has 13 amino acids. The germline gives CDR1 SGHTA, CDR2 FQGNSA. CDR3 DNA sequence: TGTGCCAGCAGAGGGACAATCACCGGGGAGCTGTTTTTT. Translating gives CASRGTITGELFF.

The rearrangement joins TRBV5-1 to TRBJ1-6; 7 bases are a match to TRBD1. Trimming at V came to 5 bases and at J to 10 bases, leaving 12 bases not matched to a gene. The CDR3 is made up of 15 amino acids. Germline V CDR1 and CDR2: SGHRS, YFSETQ. The CDR3 spells CASRFTGAAGSPLHF. Here the CDR3 DNA reads TGCGCCAGCAGGTTCACAGGGGCCGCGGGGTCACCCCTCCACTTT.

V gene TRBV5-1 combines with J gene TRBJ2-5, with D unclear. This CDR3 is 13 amino acids long. V lost 0 bases to trimming and J lost 3 bases, with 6 bases between them. Germline V gives CDR1 SGHRS, CDR2 YFSETQ. The CDR3 reads CASSLGSKETQYF. DNA for the CDR3: TGCGCCAGCAGCTTGGGATCTAAAGAGACCCAGTACTTC.

The gene calls are TRBV5-1 and TRBJ1-5, with D possibly being TRBD1 (5 bases). This CDR3 is 14 amino acids long. V was shortened by 4 bases and J by 2 bases, with 10 bases between the two germline ends. Germline CDR1 reads SGHRS; CDR2 reads YFSETQ. CDR3 region: CASSPDSGNQPQHF. CDR3 nucleotides: TGCGCCAGCAGCCCAGACAGCGGCAATCAGCCCCAGCATTTT.

The J gene is TRBJ2-5, the V gene TRBV6-5; tentatively, D is TRBD2 (6 bases). V was cut by 7 bases and J by 5 bases, with 14 bases left in between. From germline, CDR1 is MNHEY and CDR2 SVGAGI. This CDR3 region has 13 residues. This CDR3 is CASTGGVEETQYF. CDR3 nucleotides: TGTGCCAGCACTGGCGGGGTCGAGGAGACCCAGTACTTC.

This clone was observed a handful of times. The V gene is TRBV28, the J gene TRBJ2-5; D not resolved. V lost 4 bases and J 5 bases, leaving 8 bases between the germline ends. This CDR3 is built from 12 residues. Per germline, CDR1 MDHEN and CDR2 SYDVKM. The CDR3 here is CASSSSLETQYF. The CDR3 DNA follows: TGTGCCAGCAGTTCCTCCTTGGAGACCCAGTACTTC.

This chain connects TRBV11-1 to TRBJ2-7; 8 nucleotides match TRBD1. After removal of 5 bases from V and 3 bases from J, the junction contained 12 bases not matched to a gene. The CDR3 sequence is 16 residues long. Germline V gene sequence: CDR1 SGHAT, CDR2 FQDESV (reference sequence). For the CDR3, the DNA is TGTGCCAGCAGCGCCTCCGGGACAGGTCTTCACTACGAGCAGTACTTC. Its translation: CASSASGTGLHYEQYF.

The chain uses TRBV5-6 and TRBJ2-2; 7 bases align to TRBD1. Germline trimming cut 4 bases from V and 8 bases from J; bases unmatched to any gene: 14. The CDR3 length is 16 residues. Germline-derived CDR1 and CDR2 are SGHDT and YYEEEE. CDR3 in amino acids: CASSTPGQARRGELFF. CDR3 bases: TGTGCCAGCAGCACACCTGGACAGGCGAGACGAGGGGAGCTGTTTTTT. Looking up the rest from reference TRBV5-6 and TRBJ2-2 gives the full variable domain: DAGVTQSPTHLIKTRGQQVTLRCSPKSGHDTVSWYQQALGQGPQFIFQYYEEEERQRGNFPDRFSGHQFPNYSSELNVNALLLGDSALYLCASSTPGQARRGELFFGEGSRLTVL.

The chain employs TRBV18 and TRBJ2-2; possible D gene TRBD1, 6 bases. V was shortened by 1 base and J by 7 bases, with 10 bases between the two germline ends. Germline V gene sequence: CDR1 KGHSH, CDR2 LQKENI. The CDR3 spans 14 residues. The CDR3 sequence: CASSPRQEDGELFF. The CDR3 DNA reads TGTGCCAGCTCACCACGACAGGAAGACGGGGAGCTGTTTTTT.

The chain joins TRBV7-3 to TRBJ2-6, with a weak D call TRBD2 (5 bases). Germline CDR1 reads SGHTA; CDR2 reads FQGTGA. This CDR3 spans 16 amino acids. Trimming pared 3 bases from V and 0 bases from J, leaving 9 bases between. CDR3 region: CASSFEGSSGANVLTF. CDR3 nucleotide sequence: TGTGCCAGCAGCTTTGAGGGATCCTCTGGGGCCAACGTCCTGACTTTC.

The chain is built from TRBV11-3 and TRBJ1-1; no firm D call. The V end lost 5 bases, the J end lost 11 bases, and 18 bases lay between the germline ends. From germline, CDR1 is SGHNT and CDR2 YENEEA. The CDR3 runs to 13 residues. The CDR3 loop reads CASSHEGRSGAFF. The CDR3 coding sequence is TGTGCCAGCAGCCACGAAGGGCGTTCGGGGGCTTTCTTT. Full variable domain (outside the CDR3, taken from reference TRBV11-3 and TRBJ1-1): EAGVVQSPRYKIIEKKQPVAFWCNPISGHNTLYWYLQNLGQGPELLIRYENEEAVDDSQLPKDRFSAERLKGVDSTLKIQPAELGDSAVYLCASSHEGRSGAFFGQGTRLTVV.

Comment on this clone: At the DNA level, this CDR3 is encoded by other sequences in the same sample as well. This chain uses TRBV19 with TRBJ1-1; a possible D gene is TRBD1 (6 bases). V was trimmed by 5 bases and J by 1 base, leaving 8 bases between them. CDR3 size: 13 residues. Germline V CDR1 and CDR2: LNHDA, SQIVND (reference sequence). Written as DNA, the CDR3 is TGTGCCAGTAGTTCGACAGGGAACACTGAAGCTTTCTTT. This codes for CASSSTGNTEAFF.

The table lists this clone with a count of one. The J gene is TRBJ1-2, the V gene TRBV19; TRBD1 aligns across 7 bases. V was clipped by 2 bases and J by 6 bases; unmatched bases: 6. The CDR3 loop spans 14 amino acids. Germline assignment: CDR1 LNHDA and CDR2 SQIVND (reference sequence). Here the CDR3 reads CASSIIGGAHGYTF. CDR3 DNA: TGTGCCAGTAGTATAATAGGGGGCGCACATGGCTACACCTTC. Complete variable domain (other parts from reference TRBV19 and TRBJ1-2): DGGITQSPKYLFRKEGQNVTLSCEQNLNHDAMYWYRQDPGQGLRLIYYSQIVNDFQKGDIAEGYSVSREKKESFPLTVTSAQKNPTAFYLCASSIIGGAHGYTFGSGTRLTVV.

The V and J genes are TRBV11-3 and TRBJ2-7; 7 nucleotides align to TRBD1. Germline CDR1 SGHNT, CDR2 YENEEA. The CDR3 loop spans 16 amino acids. V lost 5 bases to trimming and J lost 2 bases; unmatched junction nucleotides: 12. The CDR3 loop reads CASSRDRAIGAYEQYF. The DNA for the CDR3 is TGTGCCAGCAGCCGAGACAGGGCCATTGGGGCCTACGAGCAGTACTTC.

The chain has TRBV2 and TRBJ2-1; weak D call: TRBD2 (6 bases). The CDR3 has 14 amino acids. Germline-derived CDR1 and CDR2 are SNHLY and FYNNEI. The ends were cut back, 7 bases at V and 5 bases at J, with 15 bases in the middle. This chain's CDR3 is CASNPRSGDNEQFF. For the CDR3, the DNA is TGTGCCAGCAACCCCCGGTCGGGAGACAATGAGCAGTTCTTC.

In this sample, this clone turned up once. The chain recombines TRBV6-2 or TRBV6-3 with TRBJ2-1; TRBD1 is a possible D gene (5 bases). The ends were cut back, 4 bases at V and 4 bases at J, with 14 bases in the middle. Germline V gives CDR1 MNHEY, CDR2 SVGEGT. The length of the CDR3 is 15 residues. The CDR3 loop reads CASSLESGQYNEQFF. The CDR3 bases are TGTGCCAGCAGTTTAGAGTCAGGACAATACAATGAGCAGTTCTTC.

The chain is built from TRBV11-2 and TRBJ2-3; possible D gene TRBD2, 6 bases. The germline V and J ends were trimmed by 2 bases and 0 bases, with 12 bases remaining between them. CDR3 length: 16 amino acids. CDR1 is SGHAT and CDR2 is FQNNGV in the germline V gene. DNA of the CDR3: TGTGCCAGCAGCTTAAGCGGGCCGGGGAGCACAGATACGCAGTATTTT. It yields the protein CASSLSGPGSTDTQYF.

The chain couples TRBV7-2 to TRBJ1-2, with a weak D call TRBD1 (6 bases). The V end lost 2 bases, the J end lost 4 bases, and 11 bases lay between the germline ends. The CDR3 extends over 14 amino acids. CDR1 and CDR2 from the germline V gene are SGHTA and FQGNSA. The CDR3, as DNA: TGTGCCAGCAGCTTAAACAGGGCGGTCTATGGCTACACCTTC. Translating it yields CASSLNRAVYGYTF. Together with reference TRBV7-2 and TRBJ1-2, the CDR3 gives the full variable domain: GAGVSQSPSNKVTEKGKDVELRCDPISGHTALYWYRQSLGQGLEFLIYFQGNSAPDKSGLPSDRFSAERTGGSVSTLTIQRTQQEDSAVYLCASSLNRAVYGYTFGSGTRLTVV.

The chain uses TRBV5-4 and TRBJ1-1, with 7 bases aligning to TRBD1. The CDR3 is made up of 12 amino acids. Germline-derived CDR1 and CDR2 are SGHNT and YYREEE (reference sequence). With 6 bases clipped from V and 1 base from J, the junction kept 0 bases outside the gene matches. CDR3 residues: CASNRGNTEAFF. CDR3 nucleotides: TGTGCCAGCAACAGGGGGAACACTGAAGCTTTCTTT.

The rearrangement links TRBV19 to TRBJ2-1; 10 nucleotides agree with TRBD1. The CDR3 is 15 amino acids. J was trimmed by 7 bases and V by 2 bases; bases with no gene match: 5. The germline V gene has CDR1 LNHDA and CDR2 SQIVND (reference sequence). This CDR3 is CASSIIGQGDNEQFF. CDR3 in DNA: TGTGCCAGTAGTATAATAGGACAGGGGGATAATGAGCAGTTCTTC.

This chain connects TRBV6-5 to TRBJ2-6; TRBD1 is a possible D gene (6 bases). The ends were cut back, 5 bases at V and 1 base at J, with 9 bases in the middle. Germline values: CDR1 MNHEY, CDR2 SVGAGI. This CDR3 comprises 15 residues. The CDR3: CASSPRGSGANVLTF. CDR3 DNA sequence: TGTGCCAGCAGTCCCAGGGGTTCTGGGGCCAACGTCCTGACTTTC.

The chain recombines TRBV6-2 or TRBV6-3 with TRBJ1-5; possible D gene TRBD1, 6 bases. Trimming took 5 bases from V and 1 from J, leaving 9 bases between them. The CDR3 has 14 amino acids. The germline V gene encodes CDR1 MNHEY and CDR2 SVGEGT. The CDR3 nucleotides read TGTGCCAGCAGTACCGGACAGAGCAATCAGCCCCAGCATTTT. Its translation is CASSTGQSNQPQHF.

The CDR3 DNA reads TGTGCCAGCAGTTACTCTCAGGAGGGGCTGAGAGCTTTCTTT. This encodes CASSYSQEGLRAFF. The chain is built from TRBV6-6 and TRBJ1-1, with a tentative D call TRBD1 (5 bases). V was cut by 0 bases and J by 10 bases, with 15 bases left in between. The CDR3 extends over 14 amino acids. From germline, CDR1 is MNHNY and CDR2 SVGAGI (reference sequence).

The DNA of the CDR3 is TGTGCCAGCAGCTTGTTGGAGTCACCCCTCCACTTT. This encodes CASSLLESPLHF. This chain links TRBV5-6 with TRBJ1-6, with D unclear. The CDR3 totals 12 residues. Germline values: CDR1 SGHDT, CDR2 YYEEEE. Trimming cost V 1 base and J 10 bases, with 6 bases left between them.